This T cell receptor (beta chain) emerged from a study of blood T cell repertoires in COVID-19 (dated by TCRdb to 2020 to 2021). Describing the broader study: Collaborator samples came from the United States, Italy and Spain and covered acute and convalescent phases of COVID-19. The material from the prospective study consisted of cDNA or gDNA derived from T cells, B-cell-depleted T cells, or PBMCs. Deeply sampled blood TCRbeta repertoires from subjects exposed to, actively infected with, or recovered from COVID-19 were included in the dataset. The repertoires were made available in a free public database intended to serve as a resource for research on the immune response to SARS-CoV-2. Samples came from the ongoing ImmuneRACE study (first 160 participants) plus 1,254 subjects from 6 global collaborators. Nearly every sample came with metadata listing a de-identified subject ID, COVID-19 status, age in years and sex. Where HLA class I and class II types were available, the types were taken from metadata supplied by the sample provider, not from assay-based typing. Study-wide conclusions, independent of this receptor: The quantity of clinical and demographic metadata differed by source and by participant and was supplied without curation.

The collaborating institutions used their own protocols to collect whole blood in K2EDTA tubes. For TCRbeta analysis, collaborators shipped samples as frozen whole blood, isolated PBMCs, or DNA extracted from either of those sample types. A note on this clone: It has no known antigen specificity. The input lacks base qualities; no much larger clone sits a single base away.

The V and J ends are trimmed by 6 bases and 1 base, leaving 13 bases between them. The CDR3 goes from the cysteine to the phenylalanine over 15 residues. The only DNA kept is the CDR3, 45 bases in frame from the first base. Looking up the germline V gene (reference sequence) yields CDR1 LNHNV and CDR2 YYDKDF. TCRbeta CDR3 regions were amplified from genomic DNA by means of the immunoSEQ Assay, a bias-controlled multiplex PCR. The study's own analysis went as follows. Nucleated cell counts per sample were estimated from amplification of reference gene primers within the assay. To quantify the absolute abundance of each unique TCRbeta CDR3 rearrangement, sequence reads were collapsed and filtered. For each sample, productive Simpson clonality was calculated by taking the square root of Simpson's diversity index across productive rearrangements. TCRdb limited this immuneACCESS table to in-frame rearrangements with V and J called. A share of clones is missing; checked studies link under half to unresolved V genes, and the rest is unexplained. V, J and clone size are taken as reported in that table, and D and trimming were inferred from the DNA itself. The sample table lists some 150,000 clones, roughly nine tenths of them with a count of one. Roughly 15% of the sample is held by the ten biggest clonotypes.

The rearranged chain carries TRBV15 and TRBJ2-1, with a tentative D gene TRBD2 over 6 matching bases. The TCR sequence derives from a woman in her forties with acute or convalescent COVID-19. Sample: peripheral blood. This receptor has the CDR3 CATRTASASYNEQFF. The DNA is as follows: TGTGCCACCAGGACGGCTAGCGCATCCTACAATGAGCAGTTCTTC.